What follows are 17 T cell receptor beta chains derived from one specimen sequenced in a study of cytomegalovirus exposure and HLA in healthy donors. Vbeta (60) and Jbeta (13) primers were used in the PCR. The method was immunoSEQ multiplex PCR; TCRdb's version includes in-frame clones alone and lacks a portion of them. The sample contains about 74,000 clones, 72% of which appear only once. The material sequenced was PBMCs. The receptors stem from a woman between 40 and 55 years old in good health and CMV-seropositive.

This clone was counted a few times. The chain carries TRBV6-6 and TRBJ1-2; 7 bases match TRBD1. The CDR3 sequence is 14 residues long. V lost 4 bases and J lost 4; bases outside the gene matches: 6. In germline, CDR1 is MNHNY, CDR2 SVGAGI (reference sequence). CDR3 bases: TGTGCCAGCAGTTTCCAGGGGGGCCGCTATGGCTACACCTTC. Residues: CASSFQGGRYGYTF.

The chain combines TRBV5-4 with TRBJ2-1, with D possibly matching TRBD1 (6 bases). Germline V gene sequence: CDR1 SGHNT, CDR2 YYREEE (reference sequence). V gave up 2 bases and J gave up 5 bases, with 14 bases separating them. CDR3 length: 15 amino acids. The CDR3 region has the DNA TGTGCCAGCAGCTTATACAGGGACCGGGACAATGAGCAGTTCTTC. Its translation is CASSLYRDRDNEQFF.

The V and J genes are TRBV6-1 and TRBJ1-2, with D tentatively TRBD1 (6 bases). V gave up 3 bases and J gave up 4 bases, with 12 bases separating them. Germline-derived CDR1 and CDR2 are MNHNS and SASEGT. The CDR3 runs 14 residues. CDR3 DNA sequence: TGTGCCAGCAGTGACAGGACAGCACTCTATGGCTACACCTTC. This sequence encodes CASSDRTALYGYTF.

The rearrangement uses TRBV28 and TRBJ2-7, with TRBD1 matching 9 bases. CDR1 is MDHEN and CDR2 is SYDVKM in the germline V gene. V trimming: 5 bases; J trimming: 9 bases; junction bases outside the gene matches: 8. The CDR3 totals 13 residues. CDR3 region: CASSRDRVLRQYF. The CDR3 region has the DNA TGTGCCAGCAGTAGGGACAGGGTCCTCCGGCAGTACTTC.

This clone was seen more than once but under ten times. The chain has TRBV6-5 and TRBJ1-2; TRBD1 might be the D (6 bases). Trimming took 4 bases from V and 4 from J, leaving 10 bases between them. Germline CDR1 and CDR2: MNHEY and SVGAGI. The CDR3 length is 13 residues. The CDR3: CASSSTGSYGYTF. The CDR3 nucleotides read TGTGCCAGCAGTTCTACAGGGAGCTATGGCTACACCTTC.

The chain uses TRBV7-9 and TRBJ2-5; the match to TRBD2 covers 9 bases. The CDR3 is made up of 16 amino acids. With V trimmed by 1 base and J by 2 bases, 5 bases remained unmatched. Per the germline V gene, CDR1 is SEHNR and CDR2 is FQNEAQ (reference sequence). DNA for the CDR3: TGTGCCAGCAGCTTAGATCTAGCGGGGAGACAAGAGACCCAGTACTTC. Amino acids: CASSLDLAGRQETQYF.

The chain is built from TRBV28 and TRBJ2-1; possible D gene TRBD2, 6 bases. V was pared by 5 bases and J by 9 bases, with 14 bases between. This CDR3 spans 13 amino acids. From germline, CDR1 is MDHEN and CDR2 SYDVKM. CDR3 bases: TGTGCCAGCAGTCCTTGGGTCGGGGGTGAGCAGTTCTTC. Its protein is CASSPWVGGEQFF.

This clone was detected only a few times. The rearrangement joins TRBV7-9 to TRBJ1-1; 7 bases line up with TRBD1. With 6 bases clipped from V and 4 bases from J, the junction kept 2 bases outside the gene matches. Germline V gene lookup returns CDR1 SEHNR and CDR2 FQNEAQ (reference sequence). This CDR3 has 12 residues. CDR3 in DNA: TGTGCCAGCAGTCGGACAGGCACTGAAGCTTTCTTT. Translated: CASSRTGTEAFF. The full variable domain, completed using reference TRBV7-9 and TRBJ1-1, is DTGVSQNPRHKITKRGQNVTFRCDPISEHNRLYWYRQTLGQGPEFLTYFQNEAQLEKSRLLSDRFSAERPKGSFSTLEIQRTEQGDSAMYLCASSRTGTEAFFGQGTRLTVV.

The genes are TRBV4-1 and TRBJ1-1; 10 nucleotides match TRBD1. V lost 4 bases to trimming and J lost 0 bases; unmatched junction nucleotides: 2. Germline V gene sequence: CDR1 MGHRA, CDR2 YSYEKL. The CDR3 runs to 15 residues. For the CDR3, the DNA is TGCGCCAGCAGCCCTGGACAGGGGGTGAACACTGAAGCTTTCTTT. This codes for CASSPGQGVNTEAFF.

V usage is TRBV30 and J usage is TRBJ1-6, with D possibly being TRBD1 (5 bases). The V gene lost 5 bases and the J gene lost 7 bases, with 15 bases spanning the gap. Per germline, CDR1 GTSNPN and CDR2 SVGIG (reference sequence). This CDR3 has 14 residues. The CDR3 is CAWLGQGWNSPLHF. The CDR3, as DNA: TGTGCCTGGTTAGGGCAGGGCTGGAATTCACCCCTCCACTTT.

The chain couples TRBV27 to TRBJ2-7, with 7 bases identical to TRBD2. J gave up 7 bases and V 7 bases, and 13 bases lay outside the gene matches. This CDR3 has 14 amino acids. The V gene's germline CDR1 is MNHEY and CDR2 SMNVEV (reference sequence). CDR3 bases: TGTGCCAGCAAATGGGGCCGGGAGGCGCGTGAGCAGTACTTC. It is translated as CASKWGREAREQYF.

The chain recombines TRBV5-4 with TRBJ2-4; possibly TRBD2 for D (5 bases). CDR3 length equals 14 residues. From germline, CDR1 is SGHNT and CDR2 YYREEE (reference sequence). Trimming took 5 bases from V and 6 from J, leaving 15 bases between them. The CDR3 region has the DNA TGTGCCAGCAGTCTCCGGGAAGGGAGAAACATTCAGTACTTC. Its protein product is CASSLREGRNIQYF.

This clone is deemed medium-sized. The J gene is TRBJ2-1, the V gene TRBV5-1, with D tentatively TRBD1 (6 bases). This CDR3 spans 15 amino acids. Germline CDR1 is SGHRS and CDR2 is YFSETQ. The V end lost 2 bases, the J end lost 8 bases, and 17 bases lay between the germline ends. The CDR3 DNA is TGCGCCAGCAGCTTACAGGGACCGCCTGGGGATGAGCAGTTCTTC. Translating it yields CASSLQGPPGDEQFF.

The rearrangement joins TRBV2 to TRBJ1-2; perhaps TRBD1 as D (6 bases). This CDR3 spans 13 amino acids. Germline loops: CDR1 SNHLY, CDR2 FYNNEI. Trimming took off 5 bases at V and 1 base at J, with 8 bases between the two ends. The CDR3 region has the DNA TGTGCCAGCAGTTGGACAGATAACTATGGCTACACCTTC. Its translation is CASSWTDNYGYTF.

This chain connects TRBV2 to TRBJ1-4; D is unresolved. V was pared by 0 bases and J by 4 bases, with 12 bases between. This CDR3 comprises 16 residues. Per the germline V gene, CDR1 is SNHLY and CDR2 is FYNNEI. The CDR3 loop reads CASSEALGSYNEKLFF. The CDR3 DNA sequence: TGTGCCAGCAGTGAAGCGCTGGGCAGCTATAATGAAAAACTGTTTTTT.

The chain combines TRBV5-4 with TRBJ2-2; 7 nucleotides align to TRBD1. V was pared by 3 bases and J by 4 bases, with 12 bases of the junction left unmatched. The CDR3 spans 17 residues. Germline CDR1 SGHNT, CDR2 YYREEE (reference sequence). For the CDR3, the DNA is TGTGCCAGCAGCTCCCGGATGATCCAGGGGGTCACCGGGGAGCTGTTTTTT. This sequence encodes CASSSRMIQGVTGELFF.

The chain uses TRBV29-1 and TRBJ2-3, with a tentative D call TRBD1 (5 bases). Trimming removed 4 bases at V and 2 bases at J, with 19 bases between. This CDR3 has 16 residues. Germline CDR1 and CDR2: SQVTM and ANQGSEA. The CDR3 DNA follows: TGCAGCGTTGTCCCTTCTTCGTTGGGGCACACAGATACGCAGTATTTT. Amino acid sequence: CSVVPSSLGHTDTQYF.